Presented here are 26 T cell receptor beta chains from one specimen sequenced in a study of blood T cells in healthy people across ages. With a J-beta primer mix and a sample-barcoded 5' primer, a second PCR ran about 6 to 11 cycles. TCRdb ran MiXCR on the 5' RACE reads and lists one entry per CDR3 protein. The sample yields hundreds of thousands of distinct CDR3 sequences, about 34% seen once. The specimen was blood. The receptors originated from a woman of 80 years or more in good health.

This clonotype was picked up many times. The chain employs TRBV30 and TRBJ2-3, with 9 bases that match TRBD2. The CDR3 runs to 17 residues. The J segment lost 0 bases and the V segment lost 3 bases, leaving 10 bases of the junction unmatched. Looked up from germline, CDR1 is GTSNPN and CDR2 is SVGIG (reference sequence). The CDR3 nucleotides are TGTGCCTGGAGCGTTCGGAGCGGGGGGACTAGCACAGATACGCAGTATTTT. Translating it yields CAWSVRSGGTSTDTQYF.

In its sample, this clonotype was seen many times. A read error is possible here, since a much larger clone lies one base away. The rearrangement joins TRBV7-2 to TRBJ2-7, with D unclear. Germline V lookup: CDR1 SGHTA, CDR2 FQGNSA. V lost 5 bases and J lost 7, with 21 bases in between. The CDR3 runs 15 residues. The chain's CDR3 is CASSAPLGSVNEQYF. CDR3 bases: TGTGCCAGCAGCGCGCCCTTGGGGTCTGTCAATGAGCAGTACTTC.

This clonotype was observed many times. The chain is built from TRBV6-6 and TRBJ2-7; D unresolved. Between the trimmed V and J ends, which lost 0 bases and 1 base, there was a span of 7 bases. The CDR3 loop spans 14 amino acids. Per the germline V gene, CDR1 is MNHNY and CDR2 is SVGAGI (reference sequence). The DNA of the CDR3 is TGTGCCAGCAGTTACTCTGAGATTTCCTACGAGCAGTACTTC. This encodes CASSYSEISYEQYF.

The rearrangement joins TRBV28 to TRBJ1-5; TRBD1 agrees at 8 bases. CDR1 MDHEN and CDR2 SYDVKM come from the germline V gene. The CDR3 is 16 residues long. The V segment lost 1 base and the J segment 6 bases; nucleotides outside the gene matches: 8. This CDR3 is CASSLSGAGGCQPQHF. CDR3 coding DNA: TGTGCCAGCAGTTTATCTGGGGCAGGGGGCTGTCAGCCCCAGCATTTT.

This clonotype showed up many times. This rearrangement joins TRBV20-1 to TRBJ1-5; D call uncertain. Germline CDR1 DFQATT, CDR2 SNEGSKA (reference sequence). The CDR3 length is 14 residues. The V and J ends lost 0 bases and 7 bases respectively, with 13 bases between them. This chain's CDR3 is CSARDDKGGQPQHF. The CDR3 nucleotides read TGCAGTGCTAGAGATGATAAGGGCGGCCAGCCCCAGCATTTT.

This clonotype was counted many times. V and J are TRBV4-1 and TRBJ2-7, with 9 bases that match TRBD1. Unmatched junction bases numbered 7, after V lost 4 bases and J lost 0 bases. The CDR3 covers 16 residues. Germline values: CDR1 MGHRA, CDR2 YSYEKL. CDR3 residues: CASSLQTGGSSYEQYF. The CDR3 DNA follows: TGCGCCAGCAGCCTGCAGACAGGGGGAAGCTCCTACGAGCAGTACTTC.

The sample holds many counts of this clonotype. This rearrangement joins TRBV7-3 to TRBJ2-5; either TRBD1 or TRBD2 may supply D (6 bases each). The CDR3 length is 15 residues. Germline values: CDR1 SGHTA, CDR2 FQGTGA. V lost 2 bases and J 1 base, leaving 11 bases between the germline ends. CDR3 in DNA: TGTGCCAGCAGCTTATCGGGGGCCAGCCAAGAGACCCAGTACTTC. Translation gives CASSLSGASQETQYF.

This clonotype was recorded a few times. This chain joins TRBV3-1 and TRBJ2-2; 14 bases line up with TRBD2. The V and J ends lost 4 bases and 3 bases, in that order; junction bases with no gene match: 13. The CDR3 length is 20 residues. The germline V gene encodes CDR1 LGHDT and CDR2 YNNKEL (reference sequence). DNA for the CDR3: TGTGCCAGCAGCCGAGAGAGGACTAGCGGGGGGAGTAAGGACACCGGGGAGCTGTTTTTT. Its translation: CASSRERTSGGSKDTGELFF.

The chain links TRBV5-1 to TRBJ1-6, with 9 bases fitting TRBD1. V was clipped by 0 bases and J by 10 bases; unmatched bases: 8. Germline V gene sequence: CDR1 SGHRS, CDR2 YFSETQ. CDR3 length equals 16 residues. CDR3 nucleotides: TGCGCCAGCAGCTTGGCCCTGGGACAGGGTGGATCACCCCTCCACTTT. It encodes CASSLALGQGGSPLHF. The variable domain in full, with the rest retrieved from reference TRBV5-1 and TRBJ1-6, is KAGVTQTPRYLIKTRGQQVTLSCSPISGHRSVSWYQQTPGQGLQFLFEYFSETQRNKGNFPGRFSGRQFSNSRSEMNVSTLELGDSALYLCASSLALGQGGSPLHFGNGTRLTVT.

This clonotype was recorded many times. The chain links TRBV11-2 to TRBJ2-7; D is unclear. From germline, CDR1 is SGHAT and CDR2 FQNNGV. The CDR3 is 13 residues long. The germline V and J ends were trimmed by 5 bases and 4 bases, with 12 bases remaining between them. The CDR3 is CASSLITGYEQYF. The DNA of the CDR3 is TGTGCCAGCAGCCTTATAACCGGTTACGAGCAGTACTTC.

In its sample, this clonotype was seen many times. The chain combines TRBV15 with TRBJ1-2; no definite D call. Germline loops: CDR1 LNHNV, CDR2 YYDKDF (reference sequence). Trimming pared 0 bases from V and 4 bases from J, leaving 9 bases between. The length of the CDR3 is 14 residues. The CDR3 nucleotides are TGTGCCACCAGCAGAGATCAAGACCCCTATGGCTACACCTTC. Translated, it gives CATSRDQDPYGYTF.

Ten or more counts support this clonotype. This chain joins TRBV6-2 or TRBV6-3 and TRBJ2-7, with D possibly being TRBD2 (5 bases). The CDR3 contains 15 residues. V was shortened by 4 bases and J by 5 bases, with 18 bases between the two germline ends. The germline CDR1 and CDR2 sequences are MNHEY and SVGEGT. The CDR3 region has the DNA TGTGCCAGCAGTTCCTGGACGAGGGTCATGAACGAGCAGTACTTC. This sequence encodes CASSSWTRVMNEQYF.

Note on this clonotype: Sequence at one end of the junction differs from germline and may be a read error. The chain carries TRBV20-1 and TRBJ1-1; D is perhaps TRBD1 (6 bases). The CDR3 loop spans 14 amino acids. Germline loops: CDR1 DFQATT, CDR2 SNEGSKA (reference sequence). Here the CDR3 DNA reads TGTAGTGCGACCTTTCCAGGGGCGGGGGCTGAAGCTTTCTTT. It codes for CSATFPGAGAEAFF.

The chain links TRBV7-2 to TRBJ2-5; a possible D gene is TRBD2 (6 bases). The germline gives CDR1 SGHTA, CDR2 FQGNSA. This CDR3 is built from 14 residues. V lost 5 bases, J lost 5 bases, and 15 bases lay in between. The CDR3 loop reads CASSRLGSLETQYF. CDR3 nucleotides: TGTGCCAGCAGCCGACTAGGTAGTTTGGAGACCCAGTACTTC.

This sequence joins TRBV9 and TRBJ2-5; TRBD2 matches 9 bases. CDR3 length equals 18 residues. CDR1 and CDR2 from the germline V gene are SGDLS and YYNGEE. J was trimmed by 4 bases and V by 0 bases; bases with no gene match: 13. The DNA for the CDR3 is TGTGCCAGCAGCGTAGGTCCAGCGGGAGGTCCAAGGGGAGAGACCCAGTACTTC. Its protein is CASSVGPAGGPRGETQYF.

This clonotype has a count of ten or more. The chain recombines TRBV4-2 with TRBJ1-1; unclear D gene. V was shortened by 0 bases and J by 1 base, with 6 bases between the two germline ends. The CDR3 spans 14 residues. Germline-derived CDR1 and CDR2 are LGHNA and YNFKEQ. CDR3 in DNA: TGTGCCAGCAGCCAAGATGGGAGGAACACTGAAGCTTTCTTT. This encodes CASSQDGRNTEAFF.

CDR3 sequence (DNA): TGTGCCAGCAGCCAAGAGGCTAGCGGGGGGCGGGGCACAGATACGCAGTATTTT. Amino acids: CASSQEASGGRGTDTQYF. The rearrangement uses TRBV4-2 and TRBJ2-3, with 11 bases that match TRBD2. The CDR3 contains 18 residues. With 0 bases clipped from V and 1 base from J, the junction kept 6 bases outside the gene matches. From germline, CDR1 is LGHNA and CDR2 YNFKEQ.

This clonotype was counted many times. The V and J genes are TRBV7-2 and TRBJ1-6; unclear D gene. CDR1 and CDR2 from the germline V gene are SGHTA and FQGNSA. V lost 1 base, J lost 10 bases, and 14 bases lay in between. CDR3 length: 15 residues. The CDR3 coding sequence is TGTGCCAGCAGCTTAGAGGGCAGGCTAGGGTCACCCCTCCACTTT. This translates into CASSLEGRLGSPLHF.

The table lists this clonotype with many counts. This chain uses TRBV27 with TRBJ2-3, with 9 positions matching TRBD2. The CDR3 spans 14 residues. Trimming at V came to 6 bases and at J to 1 base, leaving 2 bases not matched to a gene. Germline V gene data show CDR1 as MNHEY and CDR2 as SMNVEV (reference sequence). This CDR3 reads CASRLAGRTDTQYF. Here the CDR3 DNA reads TGTGCCAGCAGGCTAGCGGGGCGCACAGATACGCAGTATTTT.

This clonotype has a count of ten or more. The rearrangement joins TRBV10-3 to TRBJ2-3; a weak D match, TRBD2 (6 bases). The CDR3 consists of 14 residues. Germline-derived CDR1 and CDR2 are ENHRY and SYGVKD. V was pared by 11 bases and J by 2 bases, with 17 bases between. The CDR3 DNA is TGTGCCGGAGCCGGCGGGAAATACACAGATACGCAGTATTTT. This codes for CAGAGGKYTDTQYF.

This clonotype showed up many times. This chain uses TRBV5-1 with TRBJ2-5, with D maybe TRBD1 (6 bases). The CDR3 is 16 residues long. The V gene's germline CDR1 is SGHRS and CDR2 YFSETQ. V was trimmed by 5 bases and J by 0 bases, leaving 17 bases between them. CDR3 coding DNA: TGCGCCAGCAGTTTGTCTATAGGACAGAACCAAGAGACCCAGTACTTC. It yields the protein CASSLSIGQNQETQYF.

This clonotype has a count of ten or more. V is TRBV27 and J is TRBJ2-3; D unclear. V dropped 3 bases and J dropped 0 bases, with 7 bases sitting between them. Germline CDR1 MNHEY, CDR2 SMNVEV (reference sequence). This CDR3 region has 14 residues. In nucleotides, the CDR3 is TGTGCCAGCAGTTTGCGTGTGAGCACAGATACGCAGTATTTT. Amino acids: CASSLRVSTDTQYF.

This clonotype has at least ten counts. V and J are TRBV20-1 and TRBJ2-1; 12 bases agree with TRBD2. The CDR3 runs to 15 residues. Trimming removed 7 bases from V and 10 bases from J; junction bases left unmatched: 14. Looked up from germline, CDR1 is DFQATT and CDR2 is SNEGSKA (reference sequence). CDR3: CSVKGLAGGLGEQFF. The CDR3, as DNA: TGCAGTGTTAAAGGCCTAGCGGGGGGGCTAGGCGAGCAGTTCTTC.

This clonotype was counted ten times or more. CDR3 in amino acids: CSGVGRQGGTSGGNNEQFF. The CDR3 DNA sequence: TGCAGCGGAGTTGGCCGACAGGGAGGGACTAGCGGGGGTAACAATGAGCAGTTCTTC. The chain is built from TRBV29-1 and TRBJ2-1, with 14 bases that match TRBD2. CDR1 and CDR2 from the germline V gene are SQVTM and ANQGSEA. The CDR3 is 19 amino acids. Trimming at V came to 7 bases and at J to 5 bases, leaving 19 bases not matched to a gene.

On this clonotype: The junction differs from germline at one of its ends, possibly a read error. The J gene is TRBJ2-3, the V gene TRBV20-1; the match to TRBD2 covers 13 bases. The CDR3 is 15 residues long. Per the germline V gene, CDR1 is DFQATT and CDR2 is SNEGSKA (reference sequence). CDR3 DNA: TGCAGTGCCCAAGGACTAGCGGGGGACACAGGTACGCAGTATTTT. Protein product: CSAQGLAGDTGTQYF.

The V and J genes are TRBV27 and TRBJ2-7; 7 positions agree with TRBD1. CDR3 length: 15 amino acids. Germline assignment: CDR1 MNHEY and CDR2 SMNVEV (reference sequence). Trimming at V came to 5 bases and at J to 2 bases, leaving 9 bases not matched to a gene. The CDR3 DNA reads as TGTGCCAGCAGTCCGGACAGGCTGTACACCTACGAGCAGTACTTC. The encoded protein is CASSPDRLYTYEQYF.